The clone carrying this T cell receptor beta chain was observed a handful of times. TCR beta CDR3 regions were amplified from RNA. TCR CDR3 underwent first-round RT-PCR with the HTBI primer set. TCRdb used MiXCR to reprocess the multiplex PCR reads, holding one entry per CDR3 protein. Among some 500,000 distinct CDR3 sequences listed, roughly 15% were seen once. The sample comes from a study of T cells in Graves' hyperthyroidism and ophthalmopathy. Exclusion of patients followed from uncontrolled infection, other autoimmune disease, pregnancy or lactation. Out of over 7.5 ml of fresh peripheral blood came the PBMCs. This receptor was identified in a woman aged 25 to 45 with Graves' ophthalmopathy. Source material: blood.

CDR3 sequence reads: CASSLLGGEAPLHF. Here the CDR3 DNA reads TGTGCCAGCAGCTTATTAGGGGGAGAAGCACCCCTCCACTTT. The chain links TRBV6-1 to TRBJ1-6; D may be TRBD1 (6 bases). Germline CDR1 MNHNS, CDR2 SASEGT. The V gene lost 6 bases and the J gene lost 11 bases, with 17 bases spanning the gap. The CDR3 totals 14 residues.